This TCR beta chain was found in a study of T-cell reconstitution after alpha-beta-depleted transplantation in children. Study findings and constraints: Counts and diversity of T cells one year after transplant came mostly from newly produced T cells.

Trimming at V came to 5 bases and at J to 5 bases, leaving 13 bases not matched to a gene. The CDR3 is made up of 16 amino acids. Looked up from germline, CDR1 is SGHAT and CDR2 is FQNNGV. Remarks on this clonotype: Its cognate antigen is unknown.

For TCRbeta, the library was prepared with unique molecular identifiers. MiXCR, run by TCRdb on the PCR reads, gives a single entry per CDR3 protein. This table holds about 980,000 distinct CDR3 sequences, about 29% found once. This rearrangement joins TRBV11-2 to TRBJ1-1, with 8 positions matching TRBD1. The sequence was obtained from a boy younger than two who had a stem cell transplant for SCID, so the T cells may come from the graft donor. The specimen was PBMCs, mostly from graft donor cells, collected 360 days after TCRalphabeta/CD19-depleted stem cell transplant. In DNA, the CDR3 is TGTGCCAGCAGCCGCCTCGACAGGGGCGGTGGGACTGAAGCTTTCTTT. This translates into CASSRLDRGGGTEAFF.